This T cell receptor (beta chain) was profiled in a study of technical replicates of blood from several donors. Sequencing was performed with immunoSEQ multiplex PCR; in TCRdb, only in-frame clones are kept and a portion is missing. The sample consists of tens of thousands of clones, about nine tenths of them appearing once. Source material: T cells isolated from PBMCs. This TCR was sampled from a human donor in good health.

CDR3 in DNA: TGTGCCTTCTGGACAGGGGGTGAAAAACTGTTTTTT. Amino acids: CAFWTGGEKLFF. The chain has TRBV30 and TRBJ1-4; 10 bases map to TRBD1. Germline V lookup: CDR1 GTSNPN, CDR2 SVGIG (reference sequence). V lost 7 bases and J lost 7; bases outside the gene matches: 3. The CDR3 spans 12 residues. The variable domain in full, completed from reference TRBV30 and TRBJ1-4, reads SQTIHQWPATLVQPVGSPLSLECTVEGTSNPNLYWYRQAAGRGLQLLFYSVGIGQISSEVPQNLSASRPQDRQFILSSKKLLLSDSGFYLCAFWTGGEKLFFGSGTQLSVL.